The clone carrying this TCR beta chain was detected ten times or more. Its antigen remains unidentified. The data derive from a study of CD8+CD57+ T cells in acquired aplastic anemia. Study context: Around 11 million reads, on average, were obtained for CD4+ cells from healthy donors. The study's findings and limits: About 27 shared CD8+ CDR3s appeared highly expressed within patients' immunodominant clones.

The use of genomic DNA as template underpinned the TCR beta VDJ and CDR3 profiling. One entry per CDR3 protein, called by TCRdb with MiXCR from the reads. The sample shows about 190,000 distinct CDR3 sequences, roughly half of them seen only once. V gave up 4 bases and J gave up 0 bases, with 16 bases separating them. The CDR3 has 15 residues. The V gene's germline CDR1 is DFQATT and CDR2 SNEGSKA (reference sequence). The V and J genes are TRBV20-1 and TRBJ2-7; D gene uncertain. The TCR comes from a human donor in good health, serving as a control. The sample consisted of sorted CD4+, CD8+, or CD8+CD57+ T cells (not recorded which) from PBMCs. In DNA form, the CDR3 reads TGCAGTGCTAACCCCCCTCAGTCATACTCCTACGAGCAGTACTTC. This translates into CSANPPQSYSYEQYF.